The 29 T cell receptor beta chains presented below share a single source sample, sequenced in a study of cytomegalovirus exposure and HLA in healthy donors. Some clones are missing from TCRdb's copy, which holds only in-frame ones; the method was immunoSEQ multiplex PCR. This sample has around 62,000 clones, with about 89% found just once. The sample taken for sequencing was PBMCs. These receptors were collected from a young woman in good health and CMV-seronegative.

J is TRBJ2-3 and V is TRBV18; 11 positions match TRBD1. V dropped 5 bases and J dropped 3; count of bases not matched to a gene: 4. Germline V lookup: CDR1 KGHSH, CDR2 LQKENI. The CDR3 is 15 amino acids. CDR3 protein: CASSSDRGPTDTQYF. The DNA for the CDR3 is TGTGCCAGCTCATCGGACAGGGGGCCGACAGATACGCAGTATTTT.

The chain employs TRBV29-1 and TRBJ1-3, with 11 bases that match TRBD1. The ends lost 3 bases at V and 0 bases at J; junction bases unmatched: 1. Germline V gives CDR1 SQVTM, CDR2 ANQGSEA. The length of the CDR3 is 15 residues. The CDR3 region is CSVDGQGASGNTIYF. In DNA, the CDR3 is TGCAGCGTTGACGGACAGGGGGCCTCTGGAAACACCATATATTTT.

The V and J genes are TRBV7-3 and TRBJ2-1; TRBD1 agrees at 8 bases. The CDR3 consists of 13 residues. Looked up from germline, CDR1 is SGHTA and CDR2 is FQGTGA. Germline trimming cut 2 bases from V and 8 bases from J; bases unmatched to any gene: 2. DNA of the CDR3: TGTGCCAGCAGCTTAGACAGGGGTGATGAGCAGTTCTTC. Protein sequence: CASSLDRGDEQFF.

V and J are TRBV6-1 and TRBJ2-5; TRBD2 matches 8 bases. The V gene end was trimmed by 0 bases and the J gene end by 5 bases; junction bases not matched to a gene: 8. Germline V lookup: CDR1 MNHNS, CDR2 SASEGT. The CDR3 consists of 16 residues. This CDR3 is CASSEAGTGGGETQYF. The DNA of the CDR3 is TGTGCCAGCAGTGAAGCGGGTACCGGGGGGGGTGAGACCCAGTACTTC.

This chain joins TRBV7-6 and TRBJ2-3; 9 positions agree with TRBD2. Germline values: CDR1 SGHVS, CDR2 FNYEAQ. The CDR3 sequence is 16 residues long. J lost 4 bases, V lost 5 bases, and 10 bases had no gene match. The CDR3 here is CASSPVGLAGSDTQYF. The CDR3 bases are TGTGCCAGCAGCCCCGTCGGGCTAGCGGGGTCAGATACGCAGTATTTT.

In its sample, this clone was seen once. The rearrangement uses TRBV7-2 and TRBJ1-1, with 8 bases lining up with TRBD1. Trimming took 1 base from V and 1 from J; bases not matched to a gene: 2. CDR3 length: 15 amino acids. Per germline, CDR1 SGHTA and CDR2 FQGNSA. The CDR3, as DNA: TGTGCCAGCAGCTTAGTGGGACAGGCGAACACTGAAGCTTTCTTT. This gives the protein CASSLVGQANTEAFF.

The chain uses TRBV30 and TRBJ1-2, with D possibly TRBD1 on 5 matching bases. This CDR3 spans 12 amino acids. With 5 bases removed from V and 2 bases from J, the gap between germline ends came to 9 bases. Germline CDR1 GTSNPN, CDR2 SVGIG (reference sequence). CDR3 nucleotide sequence: TGTGCCTGGCAGGGTACCAACTATGGCTACACCTTC. Residues: CAWQGTNYGYTF.

The chain has TRBV2 and TRBJ2-5; TRBD2 matches at 9 bases. The CDR3 loop spans 15 amino acids. V trimming: 3 bases; J trimming: 4 bases; junction bases outside the gene matches: 6. CDR1 and CDR2 from the germline V gene are SNHLY and FYNNEI. Here the CDR3 DNA reads TGTGCCAGCAGTGATGTGGGACTAGCATCAGAGACCCAGTACTTC. Protein product: CASSDVGLASETQYF.

The table lists this clone with a count of one. CDR3 nucleotides: TGTGCCAGCAGCTTACCGGGACAGGGTATCTATGAGCAGTTCTTC. Its protein product is CASSLPGQGIYEQFF. V gene TRBV7-9 combines with J gene TRBJ2-1; TRBD1 aligns across 9 bases. The CDR3 loop spans 15 amino acids. CDR1 is SEHNR, CDR2 FQNEAQ, per germline (reference sequence). V trimming: 2 bases; J trimming: 8 bases; junction bases outside the gene matches: 7.

V and J are TRBV5-1 and TRBJ2-7; TRBD2 aligns across 13 bases. The CDR3 extends over 15 amino acids. Trimming cost V 4 bases and J 5 bases; bases outside gene matches: 6. Germline V gene lookup returns CDR1 SGHRS and CDR2 YFSETQ. The CDR3 DNA reads as TGCGCCAGCAGCAGCCGACTAGCGGGAGGAAACGAGCAGTACTTC. Protein: CASSSRLAGGNEQYF.

The chain recombines TRBV5-6 with TRBJ2-2, with 8 bases fitting TRBD1. V lost 2 bases and J lost 4; bases outside the gene matches: 1. Germline values: CDR1 SGHDT, CDR2 YYEEEE. The CDR3 totals 14 residues. The CDR3 coding sequence is TGTGCCAGCAGCTTTGGACAGGGCACCGGGGAGCTGTTTTTT. It yields the protein CASSFGQGTGELFF.

The chain combines TRBV28 with TRBJ2-7; 8 positions match TRBD1. The CDR3 runs to 12 residues. Germline CDR1 is MDHEN and CDR2 is SYDVKM. With 7 bases clipped from V and 3 bases from J, the junction kept 2 bases outside the gene matches. CDR3 protein: CASKTGGYEQYF. The CDR3 bases are TGTGCCAGCAAAACAGGGGGCTACGAGCAGTACTTC.

Comments on this clone: This CDR3 is missing its conserved last phenylalanine or tryptophan, likely due to a read error. Because the CDR3's place on the DNA is in doubt, the DNA is left out and the CDR3 is given as listed by TCRdb. This chain joins TRBV25-1 and TRBJ1-5; the table assigns TRBD1, which was not confirmed against the DNA. Germline V gene sequence: CDR1 MGHDK, CDR2 SYGVNS. The CDR3 has 9 amino acids, counting both end residues. The CDR3 reads CASDTQGYL.

V and J are TRBV11-3 and TRBJ2-3, with TRBD1 identical over 8 bases. The ends lost 1 base at V and 3 bases at J; junction bases unmatched: 0. Germline CDR1 is SGHNT and CDR2 is YENEEA. The CDR3 spans 14 residues. CDR3 coding DNA: TGTGCCAGCAGCTTAGGACAGGGGACAGATACGCAGTATTTT. This codes for CASSLGQGTDTQYF.

The genes are TRBV6-5 and TRBJ1-2, with 11 bases identical to TRBD1. CDR1 and CDR2 (germline): MNHEY, SVGAGI. V lost 2 bases and J lost 7; bases outside the gene matches: 6. CDR3 length: 15 amino acids. The CDR3 region has the DNA TGTGCCAGCAGTTACCAGGGACAGGGGGGGAGTGGCTACACCTTC. Protein: CASSYQGQGGSGYTF.

The genes are TRBV4-2 and TRBJ2-1, with 9 positions matching TRBD2. J lost 12 bases, V lost 1 base, and 19 bases had no gene match. CDR1 and CDR2 (germline): LGHNA, YNFKEQ. The CDR3 contains 18 residues. CDR3 sequence (DNA): TGTGCCAGCAGCCAAGTTATCTTCGGGCGGGGGGGCCTGTTTTGGCAGTTCTTC. Amino acid sequence: CASSQVIFGRGGLFWQFF.

The chain is built from TRBV4-2 and TRBJ2-1, with no clear D. The germline V and J ends were trimmed by 2 bases and 4 bases, with 12 bases remaining between them. The CDR3 consists of 15 residues. Germline CDR1 LGHNA, CDR2 YNFKEQ. As DNA, the CDR3 is TGTGCCAGCAGCCAACCTGAGCGCCTATACAATGAGCAGTTCTTC. Its translation is CASSQPERLYNEQFF.

This chain links TRBV7-2 with TRBJ2-7, with 9 bases identical to TRBD1. Trimming removed 5 bases from V and 5 bases from J; junction bases left unmatched: 7. Germline CDR1 reads SGHTA; CDR2 reads FQGNSA. This CDR3 has 14 residues. The CDR3 is CASSRDRVSDEQYF. DNA for the CDR3: TGTGCCAGCAGCCGGGACAGGGTGTCTGACGAGCAGTACTTC.

J is TRBJ2-1 and V is TRBV5-4; 8 bases align to TRBD2. CDR3 size: 14 residues. V trimming: 0 bases; J trimming: 10 bases; junction bases outside the gene matches: 6. Germline V gene data show CDR1 as SGHNT and CDR2 as YYREEE (reference sequence). CDR3: CASSLALTGGEQFF. In nucleotides, the CDR3 is TGTGCCAGCAGCTTGGCGCTCACGGGAGGGGAGCAGTTCTTC.

This chain connects TRBV4-3 to TRBJ1-2; 7 positions agree with TRBD1. This CDR3 region has 15 residues. Germline CDR1 and CDR2: LGHNA and YSLEER. The J segment lost 8 bases and the V segment lost 0 bases, leaving 9 bases of the junction unmatched. CDR3 loop: CASSQDTTGARGYTF. The CDR3 DNA sequence: TGCGCCAGCAGCCAAGATACTACAGGGGCTAGGGGCTACACCTTC.

The chain links TRBV5-1 to TRBJ2-1; TRBD2 agrees at 15 bases. This CDR3 comprises 14 residues. Trimming took 3 bases from V and 15 from J; bases not matched to a gene: 7. Germline lookup yields CDR1 SGHRS and CDR2 YFSETQ. The chain's CDR3 is CASSSGTSGRRGFF. The CDR3 coding sequence is TGCGCCAGCAGCTCCGGGACTAGCGGGAGGAGAGGGTTCTTC.

The chain recombines TRBV6-6 with TRBJ2-7; a possible D gene is TRBD2 (7 bases). The V gene lost 0 bases and the J gene lost 2 bases, with 11 bases spanning the gap. The germline CDR1 and CDR2 sequences are MNHNY and SVGAGI (reference sequence). The CDR3 is 15 amino acids. As DNA, the CDR3 is TGTGCCAGCAGTTACTCCGGGGGGCCAACCTACGAGCAGTACTTC. It encodes CASSYSGGPTYEQYF.

The chain uses TRBV4-2 and TRBJ2-6; the D is unclear. V was clipped by 0 bases and J by 0 bases, with 6 bases between them. The CDR3 sequence is 16 residues long. Germline V CDR1 and CDR2: LGHNA, YNFKEQ. As DNA, the CDR3 is TGTGCCAGCAGCCAAGACTACGGCTCTGGGGCCAACGTCCTGACTTTC. Its protein product is CASSQDYGSGANVLTF.

The V gene is TRBV15, the J gene TRBJ2-7, with 12 bases that match TRBD2. With V trimmed by 6 bases and J by 3 bases, 6 bases remained unmatched. The CDR3 is 15 amino acids. Per the germline V gene, CDR1 is LNHNV and CDR2 is YYDKDF (reference sequence). Here the CDR3 DNA reads TGTGCCACCAGAGGGACTAGCGGGCCAGTCTACGAGCAGTACTTC. It encodes CATRGTSGPVYEQYF.

This clone was seen only a few times. The gene calls are TRBV18 and TRBJ1-6; 7 bases align to TRBD1. The CDR3 is made up of 14 amino acids. Germline lookup yields CDR1 KGHSH and CDR2 LQKENI. Trimming took 4 bases from V and 9 from J; bases not matched to a gene: 6. The CDR3 DNA sequence: TGTGCCAGCTCACGACAGGGAGTTGGTTCACCCCTCCACTTT. Translated, it gives CASSRQGVGSPLHF.

Only one count was recorded for this clone. The chain recombines TRBV11-3 with TRBJ2-3; 14 nucleotides match TRBD2. The CDR3 totals 16 residues. CDR1 and CDR2 from the germline V gene are SGHNT and YENEEA. V was clipped by 3 bases and J by 5 bases; unmatched bases: 4. CDR3 nucleotides: TGTGCCAGCAGCTTGGGGACTAGCGGGAGTGTAGATACGCAGTATTTT. It translates to CASSLGTSGSVDTQYF.

This rearrangement joins TRBV23-1 to TRBJ1-2; tentative D call: TRBD1 (5 bases). TRBV23-1 belongs to the ORF category, with a function that is uncertain. CDR3 length: 15 residues. The germline V and J ends were trimmed by 5 bases and 0 bases, with 13 bases remaining between them. For the CDR3, the DNA is TGCGCCAGCAGTGGACACCGGCGGACTAACTATGGCTACACCTTC. Residues: CASSGHRRTNYGYTF.

V usage is TRBV21-1 and J usage is TRBJ2-1; the tabulated D call, TRBD2, remains unverified against the DNA. TRBV21-1 is annotated as a pseudogene. The CDR3 spans 17 residues. The CDR3, as DNA: TGTGCCAGCAGCAAAGGAGGTAGCGGGGGGGTGGGCAATGAGCAGTTCTTC. Amino acids: CASSKGGSGGVGNEQFF.

The V and J genes are TRBV4-1 and TRBJ1-5; maybe TRBD1 (6 bases). This CDR3 contains 14 residues. V lost 4 bases and J 1 base, leaving 8 bases between the germline ends. The germline gives CDR1 MGHRA, CDR2 YSYEKL. The CDR3 sequence is CASSRTGSNQPQHF. The CDR3 DNA sequence: TGCGCCAGCAGCCGTACAGGGAGCAATCAGCCCCAGCATTTT.